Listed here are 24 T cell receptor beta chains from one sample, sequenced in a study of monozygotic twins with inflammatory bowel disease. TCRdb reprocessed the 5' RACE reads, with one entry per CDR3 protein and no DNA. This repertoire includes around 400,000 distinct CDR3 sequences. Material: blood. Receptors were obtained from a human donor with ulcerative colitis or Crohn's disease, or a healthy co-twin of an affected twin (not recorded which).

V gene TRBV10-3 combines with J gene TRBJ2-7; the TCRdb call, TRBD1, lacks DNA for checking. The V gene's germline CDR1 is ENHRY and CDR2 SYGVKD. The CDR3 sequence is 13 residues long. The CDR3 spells CATLGQGADEQYF.

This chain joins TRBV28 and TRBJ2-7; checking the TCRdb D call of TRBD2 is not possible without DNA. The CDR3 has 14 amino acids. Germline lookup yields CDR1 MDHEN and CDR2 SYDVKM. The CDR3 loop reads CASRLAGSSYEQYF.

This CDR3 reads CASSRGVGELFF. V gene TRBV12-3 or TRBV12-4 combines with J gene TRBJ2-2; TCRdb calls TRBD1, which cannot be checked without DNA. The CDR3 consists of 12 residues.

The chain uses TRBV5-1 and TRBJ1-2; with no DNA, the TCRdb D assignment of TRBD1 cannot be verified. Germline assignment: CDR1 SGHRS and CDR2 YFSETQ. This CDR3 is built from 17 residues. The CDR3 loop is CASSLAGTGGDVNGYTF. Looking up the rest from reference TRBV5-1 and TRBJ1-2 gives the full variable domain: KAGVTQTPRYLIKTRGQQVTLSCSPISGHRSVSWYQQTPGQGLQFLFEYFSETQRNKGNFPGRFSGRQFSNSRSEMNVSTLELGDSALYLCASSLAGTGGDVNGYTFGSGTRLTVV.

The CDR3 spells CASSPGGAGIETQYF. The V and J genes are TRBV4-2 and TRBJ2-5; the TCRdb call, TRBD2, lacks DNA for checking. The CDR3 length is 15 residues. From germline, CDR1 is LGHNA and CDR2 YNFKEQ.

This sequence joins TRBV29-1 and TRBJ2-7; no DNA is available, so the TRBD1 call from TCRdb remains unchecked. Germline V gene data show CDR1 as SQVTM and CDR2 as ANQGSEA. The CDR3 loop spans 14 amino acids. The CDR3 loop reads CSVETTGRSYEQYF.

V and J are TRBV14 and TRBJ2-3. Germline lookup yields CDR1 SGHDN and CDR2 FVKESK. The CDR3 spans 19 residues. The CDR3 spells CASSQDRRSWAFPTDTQYF.

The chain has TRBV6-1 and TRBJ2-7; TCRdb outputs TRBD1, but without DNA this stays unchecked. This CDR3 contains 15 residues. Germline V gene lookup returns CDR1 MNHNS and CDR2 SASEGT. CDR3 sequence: CASSPRRDSFYEQYF.

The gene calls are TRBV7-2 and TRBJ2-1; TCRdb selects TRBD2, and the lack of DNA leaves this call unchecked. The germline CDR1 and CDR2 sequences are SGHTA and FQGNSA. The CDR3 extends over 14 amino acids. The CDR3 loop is CASSSGFSYNEQFF.

The CDR3: CASSPGLDTDTQYF. This chain joins TRBV3-1 and TRBJ2-3; TCRdb gives TRBD2 as the D gene, but with no DNA this cannot be confirmed. This CDR3 comprises 14 residues. The germline gives CDR1 LGHDT, CDR2 YNNKEL (reference sequence).

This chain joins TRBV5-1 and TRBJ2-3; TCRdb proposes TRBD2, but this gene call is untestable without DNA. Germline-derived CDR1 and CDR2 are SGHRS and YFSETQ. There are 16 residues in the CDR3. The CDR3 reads CASSTGLDQYSDTQYF.

CDR3 sequence: CASSVMGGDNQPQHF. This chain uses TRBV5-1 with TRBJ1-5; TCRdb selects TRBD1, and the lack of DNA leaves this call unchecked. CDR1 is SGHRS, CDR2 YFSETQ, per germline. This CDR3 has 15 residues. Complete variable domain (other parts from reference TRBV5-1 and TRBJ1-5): KAGVTQTPRYLIKTRGQQVTLSCSPISGHRSVSWYQQTPGQGLQFLFEYFSETQRNKGNFPGRFSGRQFSNSRSEMNVSTLELGDSALYLCASSVMGGDNQPQHFGDGTRLSIL.

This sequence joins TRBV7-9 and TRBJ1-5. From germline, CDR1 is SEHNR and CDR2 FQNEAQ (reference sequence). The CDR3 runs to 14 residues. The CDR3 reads CASSFFPPDQPQHF.

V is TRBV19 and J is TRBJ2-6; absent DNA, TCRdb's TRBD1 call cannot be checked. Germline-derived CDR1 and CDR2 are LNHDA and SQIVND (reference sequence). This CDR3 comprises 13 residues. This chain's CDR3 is CATRGAGANVLTF. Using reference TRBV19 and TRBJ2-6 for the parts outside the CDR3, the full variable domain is DGGITQSPKYLFRKEGQNVTLSCEQNLNHDAMYWYRQDPGQGLRLIYYSQIVNDFQKGDIAEGYSVSREKKESFPLTVTSAQKNPTAFYLCATRGAGANVLTFGAGSRLTVL.

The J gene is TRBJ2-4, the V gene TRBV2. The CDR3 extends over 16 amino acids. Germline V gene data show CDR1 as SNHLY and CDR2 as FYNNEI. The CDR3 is CASRIAELLAKNIQYF. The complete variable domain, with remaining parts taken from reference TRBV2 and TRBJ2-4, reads EPEVTQTPSHQVTQMGQEVILRCVPISNHLYFYWYRQILGQKVEFLVSFYNNEISEKSEIFDDQFSVERPDGSNFTLKIRSTKLEDSAMYFCASRIAELLAKNIQYFGAGTRLSVL.

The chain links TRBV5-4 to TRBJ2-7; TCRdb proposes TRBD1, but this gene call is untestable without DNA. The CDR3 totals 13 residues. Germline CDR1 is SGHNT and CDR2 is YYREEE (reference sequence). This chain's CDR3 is CASSWDRGGEQYF.

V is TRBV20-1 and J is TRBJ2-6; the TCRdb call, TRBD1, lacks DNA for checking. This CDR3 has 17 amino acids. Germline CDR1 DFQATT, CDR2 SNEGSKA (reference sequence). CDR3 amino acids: CSASATGPHSGANVLTF.

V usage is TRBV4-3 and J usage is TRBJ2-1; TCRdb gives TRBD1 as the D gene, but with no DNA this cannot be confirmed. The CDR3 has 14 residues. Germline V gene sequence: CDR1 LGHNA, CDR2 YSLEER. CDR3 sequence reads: CASSQATGSHEQFF.

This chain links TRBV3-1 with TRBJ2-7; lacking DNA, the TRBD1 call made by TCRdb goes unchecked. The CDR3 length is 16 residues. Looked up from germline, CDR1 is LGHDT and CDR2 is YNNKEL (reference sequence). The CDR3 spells CASSLYRDPATGEQYF.

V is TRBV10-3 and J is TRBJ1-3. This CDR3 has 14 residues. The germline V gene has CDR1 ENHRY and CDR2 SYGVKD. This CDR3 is CAISESTRGNTIYF.

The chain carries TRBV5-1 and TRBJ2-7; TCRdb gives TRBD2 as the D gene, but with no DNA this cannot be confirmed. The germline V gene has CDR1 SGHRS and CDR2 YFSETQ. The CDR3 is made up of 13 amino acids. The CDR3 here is CASTNPGGHEQYF.

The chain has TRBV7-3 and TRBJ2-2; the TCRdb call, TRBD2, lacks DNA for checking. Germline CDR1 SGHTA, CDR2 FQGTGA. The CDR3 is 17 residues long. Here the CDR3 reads CASSLMASGANTGELFF.

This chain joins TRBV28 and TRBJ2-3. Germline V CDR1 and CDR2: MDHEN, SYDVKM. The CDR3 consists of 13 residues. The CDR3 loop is CASSLVPIDTQYF.

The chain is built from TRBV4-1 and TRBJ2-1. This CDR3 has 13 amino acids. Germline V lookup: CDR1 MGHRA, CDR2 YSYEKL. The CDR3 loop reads CASSQDLPNEQFF.